This T cell receptor (beta chain) was recovered during a study of regulatory T cells in long-lasting Graves disease. This sample's time point: persistent/refractory GD, antithyroid drugs over 5 years with positive TRAb. Researchers made the TCR library from RNA that was extracted from PBMCs. Roughly 10-milliliter peripheral blood samples went into EDTA tubes. Study outcomes and limitations: Persistent patients shared 2,741 public clonotypes among themselves. Newly diagnosed patients shared fewer, at roughly 900. Lower TCR diversity characterized persistent Graves' patients relative to newly diagnosed patients.

CDR3 regions were amplified by Arm-PCR using iRepertoire HTBI primers to build TCR beta libraries. TCRdb fed the multiplex PCR reads into MiXCR, producing one record per CDR3 protein. The data show fewer than 600,000 distinct CDR3 sequences, with under 25% seen just once and about 12% held by the top ten. The V end lost 3 bases, the J end lost 5 bases, and 13 bases lay between the germline ends. The CDR3 spans 14 residues. Germline CDR1 is SNHLY and CDR2 is FYNNEI. This clonotype was seen ten or more times. The antigen remains undetermined. The source material was peripheral blood mononuclear cells (PBMCs), sampled when the disease was refractory, from a patient treated with antithyroid drugs. This TCR was recovered from a female donor with Graves disease. This chain links TRBV2 with TRBJ2-5, with a weak D call TRBD1 (5 bases). The CDR3 nucleotides read TGTGCCAGCAGTGAGAATCCTGGGGCGGAGACCCAGTACTTC. Protein: CASSENPGAETQYF.